The following is a TCR beta chain sequence with its context. Its specificity is unknown. Not a single patient had been given any form of treatment at any point before undergoing thyroid surgery. The germline gives CDR1 MDHEN, CDR2 SYDVKM. Deletions cut 4 bases from V and 6 bases from J, with 15 bases between. The CDR3 spans 14 residues. The data derive from a study of metastatic and nonmetastatic thyroid tumors. Study-level background: Where malignant and benign thyroid patients were concerned, repertoires were compared across blood and tumor or nodule tissue. Study observations and caveats: Within blood and tumor, benign nodules reportedly had significantly lower TCR beta diversity than malignant thyroid tumors did.

In the study's own analysis: Clinicopathological groups differed in CDR3, with these differences serving to build a distant-metastasis classifier for papillary thyroid cancer. TCRdb reanalyzed the PCR reads via MiXCR. The authors' filters were not applied to this entry. There are roughly 12,000 clones in the sample; roughly two fifths occur only once, and about 15% lies in the top ten. V usage is TRBV28 and J usage is TRBJ1-1; D gene uncertain. Specimen: tumor tissue. The receptor comes from a female donor with papillary thyroid cancer or a benign thyroid nodule (not recorded which). Some clones in this sample may be carry-over from other donors' samples. In DNA form, the CDR3 reads TGTGCCAGCAGTTCCCGAAAAGGTTGGCCTGAAGCTTTCTTT. It specifies CASSSRKGWPEAFF.